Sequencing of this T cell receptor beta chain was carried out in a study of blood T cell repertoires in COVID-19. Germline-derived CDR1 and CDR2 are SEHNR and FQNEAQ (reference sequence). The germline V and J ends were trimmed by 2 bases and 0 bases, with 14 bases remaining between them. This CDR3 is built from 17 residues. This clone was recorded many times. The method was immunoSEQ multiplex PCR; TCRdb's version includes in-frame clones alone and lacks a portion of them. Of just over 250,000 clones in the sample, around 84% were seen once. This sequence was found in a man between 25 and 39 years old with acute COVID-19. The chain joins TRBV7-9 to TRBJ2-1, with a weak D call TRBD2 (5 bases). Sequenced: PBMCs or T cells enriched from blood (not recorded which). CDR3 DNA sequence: TGTGCCAGCAGCTTACCCCGCGATACTAGCTCCTACAATGAGCAGTTCTTC. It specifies CASSLPRDTSSYNEQFF.